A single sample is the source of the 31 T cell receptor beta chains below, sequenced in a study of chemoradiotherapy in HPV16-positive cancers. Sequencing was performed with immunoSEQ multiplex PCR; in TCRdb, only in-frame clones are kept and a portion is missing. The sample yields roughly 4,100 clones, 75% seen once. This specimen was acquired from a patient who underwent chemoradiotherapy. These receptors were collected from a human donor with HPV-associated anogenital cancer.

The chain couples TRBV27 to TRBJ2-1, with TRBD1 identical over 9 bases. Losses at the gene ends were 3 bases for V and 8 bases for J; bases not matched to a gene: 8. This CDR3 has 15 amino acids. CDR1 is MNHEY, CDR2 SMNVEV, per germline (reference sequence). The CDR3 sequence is CASSFGQGSLYEQFF. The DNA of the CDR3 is TGTGCCAGCAGTTTTGGACAGGGGAGTTTGTATGAGCAGTTCTTC.

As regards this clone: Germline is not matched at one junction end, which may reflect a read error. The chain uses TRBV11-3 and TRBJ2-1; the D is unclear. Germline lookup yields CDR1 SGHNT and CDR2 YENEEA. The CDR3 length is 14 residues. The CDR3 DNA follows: TGTGCCTGCAGCCCCATGGGCAGATACAATGAGCAGTTCTTC. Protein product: CACSPMGRYNEQFF.

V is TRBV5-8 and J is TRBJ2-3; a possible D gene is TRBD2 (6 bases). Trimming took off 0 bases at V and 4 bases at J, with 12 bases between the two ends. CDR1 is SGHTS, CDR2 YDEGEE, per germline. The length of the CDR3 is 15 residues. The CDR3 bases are TGTGCCAGCAGCTTGGTGGAGGGGCCTTCAGATACGCAGTATTTT. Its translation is CASSLVEGPSDTQYF.

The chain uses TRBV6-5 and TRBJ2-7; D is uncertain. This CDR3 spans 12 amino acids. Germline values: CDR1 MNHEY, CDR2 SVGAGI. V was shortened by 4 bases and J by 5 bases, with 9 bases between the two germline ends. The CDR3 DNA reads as TGTGCCAGCAGTTCCACGAACCACGAGCAGTACTTC. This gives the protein CASSSTNHEQYF.

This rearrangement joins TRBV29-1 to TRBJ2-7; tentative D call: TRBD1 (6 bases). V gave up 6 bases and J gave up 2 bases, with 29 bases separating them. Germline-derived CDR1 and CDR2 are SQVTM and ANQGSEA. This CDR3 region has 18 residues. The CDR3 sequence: CSVTILQGGRVPPYEQYF. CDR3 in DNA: TGCAGCGTGACGATCCTTCAAGGGGGAAGAGTACCCCCCTACGAGCAGTACTTC.

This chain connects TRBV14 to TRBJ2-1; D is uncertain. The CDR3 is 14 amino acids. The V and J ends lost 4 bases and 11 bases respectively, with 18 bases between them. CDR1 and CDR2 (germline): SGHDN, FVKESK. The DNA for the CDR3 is TGTGCCAGCAGCCGTAGTATCCGAGCAGAAAAGCAGTTCTTC. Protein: CASSRSIRAEKQFF.

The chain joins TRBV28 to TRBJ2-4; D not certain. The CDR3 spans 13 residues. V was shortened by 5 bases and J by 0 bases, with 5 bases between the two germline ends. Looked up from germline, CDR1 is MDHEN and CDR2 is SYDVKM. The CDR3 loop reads CASSLLAKNIQYF. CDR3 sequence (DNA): TGTGCCAGCAGTCTCTTAGCCAAAAACATTCAGTACTTC. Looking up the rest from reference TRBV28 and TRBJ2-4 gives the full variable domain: DVKVTQSSRYLVKRTGEKVFLECVQDMDHENMFWYRQDPGLGLRLIYFSYDVKMKEKGDIPEGYSVSREKKERFSLILESASTNQTSMYLCASSLLAKNIQYFGAGTRLSVL.

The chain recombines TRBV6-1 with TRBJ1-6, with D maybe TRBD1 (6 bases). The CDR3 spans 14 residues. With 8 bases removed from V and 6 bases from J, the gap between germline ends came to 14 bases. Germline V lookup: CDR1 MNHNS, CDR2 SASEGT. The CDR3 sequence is CASAFDRSNSPLHF. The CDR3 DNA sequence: TGTGCCAGCGCCTTTGACAGGAGTAATTCACCCCTCCACTTT.

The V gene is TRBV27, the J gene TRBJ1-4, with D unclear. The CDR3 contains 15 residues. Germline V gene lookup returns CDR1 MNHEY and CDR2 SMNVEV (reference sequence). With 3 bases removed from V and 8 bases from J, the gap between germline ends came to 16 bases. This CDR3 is CASSFLEPGREKLFF. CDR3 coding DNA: TGTGCCAGCAGTTTTTTGGAACCAGGAAGGGAAAAACTGTTTTTT.

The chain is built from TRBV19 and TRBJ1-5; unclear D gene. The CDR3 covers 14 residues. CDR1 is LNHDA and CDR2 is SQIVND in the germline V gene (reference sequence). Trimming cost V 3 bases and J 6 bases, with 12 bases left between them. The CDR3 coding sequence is TGTGCCAGTAGTATTGGCGGGGTGGCTCAGCCCCAGCATTTT. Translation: CASSIGGVAQPQHF.

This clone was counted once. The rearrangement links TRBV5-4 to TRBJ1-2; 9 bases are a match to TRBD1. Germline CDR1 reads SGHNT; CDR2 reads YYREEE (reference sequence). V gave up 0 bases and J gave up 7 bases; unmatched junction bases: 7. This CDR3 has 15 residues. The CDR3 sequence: CASSLERGTGSGYTF. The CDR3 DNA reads TGTGCCAGCAGCTTGGAAAGAGGGACAGGGTCTGGCTACACCTTC.

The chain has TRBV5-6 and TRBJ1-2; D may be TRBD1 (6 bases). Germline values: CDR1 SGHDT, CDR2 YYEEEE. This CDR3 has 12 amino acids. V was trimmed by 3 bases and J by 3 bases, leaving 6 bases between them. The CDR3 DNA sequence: TGTGCCAGCAGCTACAGGGACTATGGCTACACCTTC. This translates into CASSYRDYGYTF. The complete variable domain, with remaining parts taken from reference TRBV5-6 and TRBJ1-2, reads DAGVTQSPTHLIKTRGQQVTLRCSPKSGHDTVSWYQQALGQGPQFIFQYYEEEERQRGNFPDRFSGHQFPNYSSELNVNALLLGDSALYLCASSYRDYGYTFGSGTRLTVV.

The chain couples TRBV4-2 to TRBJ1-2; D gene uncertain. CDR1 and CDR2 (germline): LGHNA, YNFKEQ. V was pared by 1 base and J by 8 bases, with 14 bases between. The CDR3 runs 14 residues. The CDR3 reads CASSQATRSGGYTF. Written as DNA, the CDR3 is TGTGCCAGCAGCCAAGCGACACGCTCGGGGGGCTACACCTTC.

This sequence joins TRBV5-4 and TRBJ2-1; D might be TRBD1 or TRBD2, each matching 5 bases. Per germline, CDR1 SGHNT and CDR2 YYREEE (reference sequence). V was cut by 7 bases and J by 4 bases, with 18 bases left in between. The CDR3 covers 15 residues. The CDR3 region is CASHSGRELYNEQFF. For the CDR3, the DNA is TGTGCCAGCCACAGCGGCAGGGAATTATACAATGAGCAGTTCTTC.

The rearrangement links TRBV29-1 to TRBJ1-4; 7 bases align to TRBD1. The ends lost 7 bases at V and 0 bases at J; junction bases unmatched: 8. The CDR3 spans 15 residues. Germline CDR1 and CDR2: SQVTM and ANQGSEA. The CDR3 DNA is TGCAGCGCTAGAGACAGGGACGCAACTAATGAAAAACTGTTTTTT. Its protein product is CSARDRDATNEKLFF.

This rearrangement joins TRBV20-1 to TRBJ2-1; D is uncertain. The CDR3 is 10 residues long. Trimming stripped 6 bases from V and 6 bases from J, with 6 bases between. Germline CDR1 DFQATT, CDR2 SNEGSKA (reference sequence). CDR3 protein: CSAVFNEQFF. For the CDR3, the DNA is TGCAGTGCGGTCTTCAATGAGCAGTTCTTC.

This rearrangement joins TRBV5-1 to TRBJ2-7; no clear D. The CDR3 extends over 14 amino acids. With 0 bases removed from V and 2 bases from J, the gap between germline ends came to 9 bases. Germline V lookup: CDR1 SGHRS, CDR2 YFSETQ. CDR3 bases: TGCGCCAGCAGCTTGGACGCAGACCCCTACGAGCAGTACTTC. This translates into CASSLDADPYEQYF.

The CDR3 DNA is TGTGCCAGCAGCCTGACAGGGCCGAACACTGAAGCTTTCTTT. It translates to CASSLTGPNTEAFF. The V call is TRBV7-3, the J call TRBJ1-1; 7 nucleotides match TRBD1. This CDR3 is 14 amino acids long. Germline assignment: CDR1 SGHTA and CDR2 FQGTGA. V dropped 5 bases and J dropped 1; count of bases not matched to a gene: 4.

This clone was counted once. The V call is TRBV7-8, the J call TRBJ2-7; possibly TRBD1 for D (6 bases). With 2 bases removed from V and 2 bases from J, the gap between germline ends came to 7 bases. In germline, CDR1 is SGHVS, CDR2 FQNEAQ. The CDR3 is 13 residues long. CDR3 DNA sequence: TGTGCCAGCAGCTTAAGGGGGACCTACGAGCAGTACTTC. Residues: CASSLRGTYEQYF.

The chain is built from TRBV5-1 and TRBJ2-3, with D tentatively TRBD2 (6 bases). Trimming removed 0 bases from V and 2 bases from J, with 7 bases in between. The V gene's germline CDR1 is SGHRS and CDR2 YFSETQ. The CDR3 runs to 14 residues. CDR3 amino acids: CASSLGTTTDTQYF. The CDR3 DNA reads TGCGCCAGCAGCTTGGGGACTACCACAGATACGCAGTATTTT.

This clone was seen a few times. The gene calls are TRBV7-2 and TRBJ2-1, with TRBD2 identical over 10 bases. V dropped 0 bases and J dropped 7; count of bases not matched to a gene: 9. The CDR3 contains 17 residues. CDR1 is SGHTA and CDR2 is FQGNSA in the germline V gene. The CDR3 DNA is TGTGCCAGCAGCTTAGCAGTTCAACCTAGCGGGGGTAATGAGCAGTTCTTC. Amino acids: CASSLAVQPSGGNEQFF. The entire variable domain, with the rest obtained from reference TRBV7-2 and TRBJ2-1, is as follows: GAGVSQSPSNKVTEKGKDVELRCDPISGHTALYWYRQSLGQGLEFLIYFQGNSAPDKSGLPSDRFSAERTGGSVSTLTIQRTQQEDSAVYLCASSLAVQPSGGNEQFFGPGTRLTVL.

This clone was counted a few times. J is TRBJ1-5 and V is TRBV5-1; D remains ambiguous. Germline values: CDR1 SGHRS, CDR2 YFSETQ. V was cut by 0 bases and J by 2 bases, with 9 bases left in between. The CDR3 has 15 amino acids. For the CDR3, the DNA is TGCGCCAGCAGCTTGGGACAATCGGGCAATCAGCCCCAGCATTTT. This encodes CASSLGQSGNQPQHF.

The CDR3 DNA reads TGTGCCAGCTCACAAGGTGACTTCTATGGCTACACCTTC. Protein product: CASSQGDFYGYTF. The gene calls are TRBV18 and TRBJ1-2; D gene uncertain. CDR1 KGHSH and CDR2 LQKENI come from the germline V gene. The CDR3 is 13 residues long. Trimming pared 4 bases from V and 4 bases from J, leaving 10 bases between.

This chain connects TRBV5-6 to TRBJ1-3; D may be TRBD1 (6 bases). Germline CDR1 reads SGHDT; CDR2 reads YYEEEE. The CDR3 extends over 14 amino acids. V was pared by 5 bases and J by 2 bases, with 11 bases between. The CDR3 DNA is TGTGCCAGCAGGATGGCAGGGGCTGGAAACACCATATATTTT. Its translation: CASRMAGAGNTIYF. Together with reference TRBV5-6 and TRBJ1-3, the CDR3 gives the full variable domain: DAGVTQSPTHLIKTRGQQVTLRCSPKSGHDTVSWYQQALGQGPQFIFQYYEEEERQRGNFPDRFSGHQFPNYSSELNVNALLLGDSALYLCASRMAGAGNTIYFGEGSWLTVV.

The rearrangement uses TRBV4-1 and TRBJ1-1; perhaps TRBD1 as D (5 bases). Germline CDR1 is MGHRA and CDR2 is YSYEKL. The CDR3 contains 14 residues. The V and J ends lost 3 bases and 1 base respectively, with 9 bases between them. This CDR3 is CASSHGRENTEAFF. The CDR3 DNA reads TGCGCCAGCAGCCATGGCAGGGAGAACACTGAAGCTTTCTTT.

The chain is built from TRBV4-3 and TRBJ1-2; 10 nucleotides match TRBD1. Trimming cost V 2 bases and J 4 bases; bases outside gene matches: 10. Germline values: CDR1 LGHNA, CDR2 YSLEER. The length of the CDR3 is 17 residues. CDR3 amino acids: CASSQLSRGQGGYGYTF. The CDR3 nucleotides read TGCGCCAGCAGCCAACTATCTCGTGGACAGGGGGGCTATGGCTACACCTTC.

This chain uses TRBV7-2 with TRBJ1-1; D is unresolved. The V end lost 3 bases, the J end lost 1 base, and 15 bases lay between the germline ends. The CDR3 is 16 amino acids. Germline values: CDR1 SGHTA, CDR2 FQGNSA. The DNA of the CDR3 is TGTGCCAGCAGCTTGTGGTTATCCGGAACGAACACTGAAGCTTTCTTT. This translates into CASSLWLSGTNTEAFF.

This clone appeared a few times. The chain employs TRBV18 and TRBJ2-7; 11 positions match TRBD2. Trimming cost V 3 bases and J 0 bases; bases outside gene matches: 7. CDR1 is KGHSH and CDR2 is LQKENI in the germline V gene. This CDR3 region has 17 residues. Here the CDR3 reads CASSPASGGQSSYEQYF. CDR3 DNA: TGTGCCAGCTCACCCGCTAGCGGGGGGCAGAGCTCCTACGAGCAGTACTTC.

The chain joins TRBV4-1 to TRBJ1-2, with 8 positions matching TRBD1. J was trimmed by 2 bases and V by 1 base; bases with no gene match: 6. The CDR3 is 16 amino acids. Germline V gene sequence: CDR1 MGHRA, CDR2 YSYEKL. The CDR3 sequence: CASSQVSTGANYGYTF. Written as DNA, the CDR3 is TGCGCCAGCAGCCAAGTTTCGACAGGGGCAAACTATGGCTACACCTTC.

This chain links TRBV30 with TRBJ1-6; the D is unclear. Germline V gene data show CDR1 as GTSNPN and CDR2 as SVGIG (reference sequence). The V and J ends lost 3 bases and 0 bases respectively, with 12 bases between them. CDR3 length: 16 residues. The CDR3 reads CAWRGLATSYNSPLHF. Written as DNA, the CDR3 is TGTGCCTGGAGGGGGTTGGCGACCTCCTATAATTCACCCCTCCACTTT.

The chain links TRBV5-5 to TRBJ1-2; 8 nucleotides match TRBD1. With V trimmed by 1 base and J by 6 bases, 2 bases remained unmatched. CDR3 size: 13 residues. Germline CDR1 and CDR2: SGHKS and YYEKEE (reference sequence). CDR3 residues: CASSLQGANGYTF. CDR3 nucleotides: TGTGCCAGCAGCTTGCAGGGGGCTAATGGCTACACCTTC.